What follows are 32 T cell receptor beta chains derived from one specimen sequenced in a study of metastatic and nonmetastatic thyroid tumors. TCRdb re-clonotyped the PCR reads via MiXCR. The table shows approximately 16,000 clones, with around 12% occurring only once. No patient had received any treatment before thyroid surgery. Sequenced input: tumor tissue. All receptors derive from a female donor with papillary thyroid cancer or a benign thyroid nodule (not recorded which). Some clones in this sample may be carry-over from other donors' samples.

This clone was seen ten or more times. CDR3 sequence: CASRYTAGIRSYEQYF. The CDR3 DNA reads TGTGCCAGCAGATATACGGCAGGGATAAGGTCCTACGAGCAGTACTTC. This chain joins TRBV11-2 and TRBJ2-7, with D possibly matching TRBD1 (5 bases). Trimming cost V 6 bases and J 1 base, with 19 bases left between them. Germline lookup yields CDR1 SGHAT and CDR2 FQNNGV. The CDR3 spans 16 residues.

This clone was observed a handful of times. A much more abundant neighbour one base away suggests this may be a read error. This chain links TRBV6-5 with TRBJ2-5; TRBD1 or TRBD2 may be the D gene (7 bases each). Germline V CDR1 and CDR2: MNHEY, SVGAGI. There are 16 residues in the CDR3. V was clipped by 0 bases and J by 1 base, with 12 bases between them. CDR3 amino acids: CASSYSTRGGQETQYF. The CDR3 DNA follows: TGTGCCAGCAGTTACTCGACCAGGGGGGGCCAAGAGACCCAGTACTTC.

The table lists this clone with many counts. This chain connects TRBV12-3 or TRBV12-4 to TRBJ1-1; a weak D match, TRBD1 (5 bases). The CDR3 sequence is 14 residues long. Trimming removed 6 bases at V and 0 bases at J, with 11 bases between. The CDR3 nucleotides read TGTGCCAGCAGGTGGGACGCCATGAACACTGAAGCTTTCTTT. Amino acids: CASRWDAMNTEAFF.

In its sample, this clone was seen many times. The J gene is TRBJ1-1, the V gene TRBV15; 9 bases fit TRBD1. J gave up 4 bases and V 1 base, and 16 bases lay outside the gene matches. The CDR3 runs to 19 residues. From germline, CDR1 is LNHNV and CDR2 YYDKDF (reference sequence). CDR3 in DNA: TGTGCCACCAGCAGAGTCCCGGGACAGGGAGGAGTTATGACCACTGAAGCTTTCTTT. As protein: CATSRVPGQGGVMTTEAFF. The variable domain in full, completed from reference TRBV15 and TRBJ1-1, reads DAMVIQNPRYQVTQFGKPVTLSCSQTLNHNVMYWYQQKSSQAPKLLFHYYDKDFNNEADTPDNFQSRRPNTSFCFLDIRSPGLGDTAMYLCATSRVPGQGGVMTTEAFFGQGTRLTVV.

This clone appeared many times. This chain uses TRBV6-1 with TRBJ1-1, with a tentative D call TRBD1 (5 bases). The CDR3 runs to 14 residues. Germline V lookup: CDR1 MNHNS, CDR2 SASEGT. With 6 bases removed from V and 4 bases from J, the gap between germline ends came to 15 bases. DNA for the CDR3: TGTGCCAGCAGACCCCAGTCGAGGGGCACTGAAGCTTTCTTT. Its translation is CASRPQSRGTEAFF.

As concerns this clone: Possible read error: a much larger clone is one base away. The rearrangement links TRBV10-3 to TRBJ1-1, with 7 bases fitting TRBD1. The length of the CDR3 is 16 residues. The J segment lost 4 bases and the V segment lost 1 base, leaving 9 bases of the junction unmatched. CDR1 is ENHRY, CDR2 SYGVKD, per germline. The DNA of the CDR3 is TGTGCCATCAGTGAGTGGGAGACAGGGAGTGCCACTGAAGCTTTCTTT. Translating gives CAISEWETGSATEAFF.

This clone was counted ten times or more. This CDR3 is CATSDSGITDTQYF. CDR3 in DNA: TGTGCCACCAGTGATTCCGGGATCACAGATACGCAGTATTTT. V and J are TRBV24-1 and TRBJ2-3, with D maybe TRBD2 (5 bases). CDR1 and CDR2 from the germline V gene are KGHDR and SFDVKD. Trimming shortened V by 2 bases and J by 2 bases, and 7 bases separated the two germline ends. The CDR3 runs 14 residues.

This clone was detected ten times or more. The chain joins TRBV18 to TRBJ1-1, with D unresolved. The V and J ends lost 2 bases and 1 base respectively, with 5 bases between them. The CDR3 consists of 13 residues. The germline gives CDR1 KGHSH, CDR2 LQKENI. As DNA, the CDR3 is TGTGCCAGCTCACCAGGACCGAACACTGAAGCTTTCTTT. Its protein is CASSPGPNTEAFF.

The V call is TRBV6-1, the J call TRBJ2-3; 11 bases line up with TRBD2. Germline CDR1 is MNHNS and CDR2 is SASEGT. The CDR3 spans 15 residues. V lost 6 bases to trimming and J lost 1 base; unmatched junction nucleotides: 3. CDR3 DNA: TGTGCCAGCAGCGCACTAGCGGGAGGCACAGATACGCAGTATTTT. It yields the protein CASSALAGGTDTQYF.

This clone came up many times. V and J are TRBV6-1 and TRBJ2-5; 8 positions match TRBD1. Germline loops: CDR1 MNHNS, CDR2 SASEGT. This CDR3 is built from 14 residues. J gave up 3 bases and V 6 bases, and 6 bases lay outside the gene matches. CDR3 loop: CASSPPGQEETQYF. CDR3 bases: TGTGCCAGCAGCCCACCGGGACAGGAAGAGACCCAGTACTTC.

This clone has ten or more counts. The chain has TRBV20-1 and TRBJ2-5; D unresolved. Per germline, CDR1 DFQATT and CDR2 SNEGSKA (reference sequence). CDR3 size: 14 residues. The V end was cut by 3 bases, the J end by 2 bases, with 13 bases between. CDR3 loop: CSASVMRAQETQYF. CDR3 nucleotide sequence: TGCAGTGCTAGTGTAATGCGAGCACAAGAGACCCAGTACTTC.

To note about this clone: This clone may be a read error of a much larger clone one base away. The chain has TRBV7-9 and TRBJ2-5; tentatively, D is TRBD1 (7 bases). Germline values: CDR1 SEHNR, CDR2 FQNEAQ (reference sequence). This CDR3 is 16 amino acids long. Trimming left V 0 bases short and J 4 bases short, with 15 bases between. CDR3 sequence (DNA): TGTGCCAGCAGCTTAGCGCGCGGGACAGTGTTAGAGACCCAGTACTTC. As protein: CASSLARGTVLETQYF.

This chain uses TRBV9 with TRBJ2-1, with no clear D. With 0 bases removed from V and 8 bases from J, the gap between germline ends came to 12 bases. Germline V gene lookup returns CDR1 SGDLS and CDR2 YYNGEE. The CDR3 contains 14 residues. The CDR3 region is CASSVEVIQDEQFF. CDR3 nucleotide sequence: TGTGCCAGCAGCGTAGAAGTCATCCAGGATGAGCAGTTCTTC.

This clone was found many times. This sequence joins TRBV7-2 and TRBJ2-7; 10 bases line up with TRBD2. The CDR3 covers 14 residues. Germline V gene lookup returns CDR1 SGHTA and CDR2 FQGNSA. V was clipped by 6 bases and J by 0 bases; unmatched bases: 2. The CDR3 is CASRASGGSYEQYF. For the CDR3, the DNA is TGTGCCAGCAGAGCTAGCGGGGGCTCCTACGAGCAGTACTTC. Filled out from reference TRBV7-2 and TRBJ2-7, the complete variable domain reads GAGVSQSPSNKVTEKGKDVELRCDPISGHTALYWYRQSLGQGLEFLIYFQGNSAPDKSGLPSDRFSAERTGGSVSTLTIQRTQQEDSAVYLCASRASGGSYEQYFGPGTRLTVT.

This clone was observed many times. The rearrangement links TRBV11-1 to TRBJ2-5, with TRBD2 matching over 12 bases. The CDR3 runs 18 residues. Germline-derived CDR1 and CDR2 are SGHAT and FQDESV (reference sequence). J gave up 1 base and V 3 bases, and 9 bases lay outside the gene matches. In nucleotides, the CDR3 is TGTGCCAGCAGCTTGACTCCGGCTAGCGGGGGGGTCCAAGAGACCCAGTACTTC. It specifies CASSLTPASGGVQETQYF.

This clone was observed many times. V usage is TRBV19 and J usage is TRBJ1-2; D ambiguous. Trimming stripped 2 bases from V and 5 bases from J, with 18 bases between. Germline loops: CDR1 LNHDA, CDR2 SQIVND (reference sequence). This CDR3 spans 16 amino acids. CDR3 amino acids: CASSIPWTKARYGYTF. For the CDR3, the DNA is TGTGCCAGTAGTATACCATGGACGAAGGCTCGGTATGGCTACACCTTC.

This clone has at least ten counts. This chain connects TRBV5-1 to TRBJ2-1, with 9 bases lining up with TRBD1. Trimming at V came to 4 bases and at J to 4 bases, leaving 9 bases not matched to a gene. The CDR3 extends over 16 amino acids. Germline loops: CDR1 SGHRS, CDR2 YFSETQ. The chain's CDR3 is CASSQKGQGLYNEQFF. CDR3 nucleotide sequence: TGCGCCAGCAGCCAAAAGGGACAGGGTTTATACAATGAGCAGTTCTTC.

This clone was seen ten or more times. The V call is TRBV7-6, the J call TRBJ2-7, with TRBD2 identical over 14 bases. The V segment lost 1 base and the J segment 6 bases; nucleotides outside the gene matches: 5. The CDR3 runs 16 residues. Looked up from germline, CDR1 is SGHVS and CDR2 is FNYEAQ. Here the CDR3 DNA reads TGTGCCAGCAGCTTAGGAGGGACTAGCGGGGGCCGCGAGCAGTACTTC. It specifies CASSLGGTSGGREQYF.

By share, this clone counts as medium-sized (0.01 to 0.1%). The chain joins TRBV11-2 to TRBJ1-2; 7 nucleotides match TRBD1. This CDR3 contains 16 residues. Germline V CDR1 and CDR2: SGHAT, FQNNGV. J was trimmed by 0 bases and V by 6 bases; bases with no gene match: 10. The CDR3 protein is CASSPGQAASNYGYTF. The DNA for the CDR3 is TGTGCCAGCAGTCCCGGACAGGCCGCCTCTAACTATGGCTACACCTTC.

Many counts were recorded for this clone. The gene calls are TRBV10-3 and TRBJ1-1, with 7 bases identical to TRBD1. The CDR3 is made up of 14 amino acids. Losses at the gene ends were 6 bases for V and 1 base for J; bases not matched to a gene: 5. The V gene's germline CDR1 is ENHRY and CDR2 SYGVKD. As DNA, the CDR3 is TGTGCCATCAGCCGACAGGGCCAGAACACTGAAGCTTTCTTT. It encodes CAISRQGQNTEAFF.

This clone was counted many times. The CDR3 sequence is CASSLLNTIYF. CDR3 in DNA: TGTGCCAGCAGTTTACTAAACACCATATATTTT. The chain recombines TRBV28 with TRBJ1-3; D not resolved. This CDR3 spans 11 amino acids. V lost 2 bases and J 6 bases, leaving 2 bases between the germline ends. Germline CDR1 and CDR2: MDHEN and SYDVKM.

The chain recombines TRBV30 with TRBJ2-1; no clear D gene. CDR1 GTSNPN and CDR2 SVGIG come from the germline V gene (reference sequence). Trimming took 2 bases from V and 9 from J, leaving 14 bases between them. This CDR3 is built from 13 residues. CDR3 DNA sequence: TGTGCCTGGAGTTCTACCCCAGATAGTGAGCAGTTCTTC. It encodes CAWSSTPDSEQFF.

The CDR3 here is CASSLEGQQYF. CDR3 bases: TGTGCCAGCAGCCTAGAGGGACAGCAGTATTTT. The J gene is TRBJ2-3, the V gene TRBV5-4, with D possibly matching TRBD1 (6 bases). V lost 4 bases to trimming and J lost 11 bases, with 11 bases between them. This CDR3 comprises 11 residues. Per germline, CDR1 SGHNT and CDR2 YYREEE (reference sequence).

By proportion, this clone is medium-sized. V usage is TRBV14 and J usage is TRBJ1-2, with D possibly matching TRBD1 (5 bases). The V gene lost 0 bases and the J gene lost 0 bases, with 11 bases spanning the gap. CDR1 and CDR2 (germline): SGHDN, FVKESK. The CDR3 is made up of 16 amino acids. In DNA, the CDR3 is TGTGCCAGCAGCCAAGATGTAAGGGGCTCTAACTATGGCTACACCTTC. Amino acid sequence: CASSQDVRGSNYGYTF.

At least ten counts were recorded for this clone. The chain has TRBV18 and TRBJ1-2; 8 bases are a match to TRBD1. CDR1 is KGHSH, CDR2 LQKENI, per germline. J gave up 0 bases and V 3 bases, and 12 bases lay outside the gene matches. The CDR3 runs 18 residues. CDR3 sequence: CASSPGQVDTFTNYGYTF. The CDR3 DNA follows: TGTGCCAGCTCACCGGGACAGGTTGATACTTTTACTAACTATGGCTACACCTTC.

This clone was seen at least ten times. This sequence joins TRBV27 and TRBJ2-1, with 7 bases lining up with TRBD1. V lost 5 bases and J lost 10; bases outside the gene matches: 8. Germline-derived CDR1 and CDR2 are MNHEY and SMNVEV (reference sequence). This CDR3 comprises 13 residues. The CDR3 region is CASSQGGLGEQFF. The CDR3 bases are TGTGCCAGCAGTCAAGGGGGCCTCGGGGAGCAGTTCTTC.

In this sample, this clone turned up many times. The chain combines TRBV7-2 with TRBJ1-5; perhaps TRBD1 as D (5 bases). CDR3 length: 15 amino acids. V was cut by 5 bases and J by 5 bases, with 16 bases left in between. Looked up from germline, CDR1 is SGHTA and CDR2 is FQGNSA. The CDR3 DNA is TGTGCCAGCAGCCTAACAGTGGGGGTATATCAGCCCCAGCATTTT. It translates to CASSLTVGVYQPQHF.

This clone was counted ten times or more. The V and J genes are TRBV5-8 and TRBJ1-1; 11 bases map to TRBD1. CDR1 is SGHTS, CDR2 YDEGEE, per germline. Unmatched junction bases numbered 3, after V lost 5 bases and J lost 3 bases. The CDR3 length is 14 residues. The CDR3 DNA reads TGTGCCAGCAGACGGGGACAGGGGGACACTGAAGCTTTCTTT. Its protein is CASRRGQGDTEAFF.

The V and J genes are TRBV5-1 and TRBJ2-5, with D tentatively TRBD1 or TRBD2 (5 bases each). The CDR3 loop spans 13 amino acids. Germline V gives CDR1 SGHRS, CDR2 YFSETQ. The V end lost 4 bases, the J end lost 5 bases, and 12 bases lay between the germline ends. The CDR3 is CASSPGRVETQYF. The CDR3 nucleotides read TGCGCCAGCAGCCCGGGACGGGTGGAGACCCAGTACTTC.

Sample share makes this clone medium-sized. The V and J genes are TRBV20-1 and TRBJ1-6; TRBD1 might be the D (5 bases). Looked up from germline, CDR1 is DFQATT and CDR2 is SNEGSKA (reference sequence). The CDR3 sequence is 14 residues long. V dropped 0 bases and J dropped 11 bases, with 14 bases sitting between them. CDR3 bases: TGCAGTGCTAGAGATGGTATCGACAGTCCACCCCTCCACTTT. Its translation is CSARDGIDSPPLHF.

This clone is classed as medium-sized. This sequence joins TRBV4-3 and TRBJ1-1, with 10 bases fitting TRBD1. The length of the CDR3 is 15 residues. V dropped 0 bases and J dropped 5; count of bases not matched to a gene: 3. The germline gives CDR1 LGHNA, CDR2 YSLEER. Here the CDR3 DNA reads TGCGCCAGCAGCCAAGAAGACAGGGGGCGGACTGAAGCTTTCTTT. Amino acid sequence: CASSQEDRGRTEAFF.

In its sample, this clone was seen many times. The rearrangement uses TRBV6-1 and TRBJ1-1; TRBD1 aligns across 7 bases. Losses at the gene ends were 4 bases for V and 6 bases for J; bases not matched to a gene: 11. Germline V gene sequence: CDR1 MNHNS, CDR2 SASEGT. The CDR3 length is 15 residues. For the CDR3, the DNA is TGTGCCAGCAGTGTCGTTGAGACAGGGTCACCTGAAGCTTTCTTT. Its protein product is CASSVVETGSPEAFF.